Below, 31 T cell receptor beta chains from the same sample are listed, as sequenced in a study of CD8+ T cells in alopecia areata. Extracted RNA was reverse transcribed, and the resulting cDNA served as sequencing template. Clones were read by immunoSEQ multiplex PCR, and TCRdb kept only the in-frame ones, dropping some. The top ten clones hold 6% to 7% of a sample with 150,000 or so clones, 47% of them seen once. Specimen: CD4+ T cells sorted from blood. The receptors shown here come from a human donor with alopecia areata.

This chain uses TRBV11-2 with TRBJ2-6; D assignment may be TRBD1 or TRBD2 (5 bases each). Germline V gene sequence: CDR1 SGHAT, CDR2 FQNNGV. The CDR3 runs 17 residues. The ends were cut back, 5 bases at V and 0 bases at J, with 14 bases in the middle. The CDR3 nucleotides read TGTGCCAGCAGCGGACTGACAGAAACCTCTGGGGCCAACGTCCTGACTTTC. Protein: CASSGLTETSGANVLTF.

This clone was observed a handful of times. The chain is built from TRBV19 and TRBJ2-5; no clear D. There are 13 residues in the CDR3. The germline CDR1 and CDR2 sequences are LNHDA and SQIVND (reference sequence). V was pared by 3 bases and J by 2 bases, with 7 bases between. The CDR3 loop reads CASSIQIQETQYF. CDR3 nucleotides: TGTGCCAGTAGTATCCAGATACAAGAGACCCAGTACTTC.

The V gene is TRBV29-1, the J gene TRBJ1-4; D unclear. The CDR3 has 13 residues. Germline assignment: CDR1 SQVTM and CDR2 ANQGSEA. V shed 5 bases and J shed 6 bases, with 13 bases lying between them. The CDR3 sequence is CSVFESVDEKLFF. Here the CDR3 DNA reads TGCAGCGTTTTTGAGTCGGTGGATGAAAAACTGTTTTTT.

The CDR3 DNA reads as TGTGCCAGCAGTGAAGCTTGGTCCGGGGAGCTGTTTTTT. Amino acid sequence: CASSEAWSGELFF. The rearrangement joins TRBV2 to TRBJ2-2, with D uncertain. V was shortened by 0 bases and J by 6 bases, with 5 bases between the two germline ends. Germline CDR1 reads SNHLY; CDR2 reads FYNNEI. The CDR3 contains 13 residues.

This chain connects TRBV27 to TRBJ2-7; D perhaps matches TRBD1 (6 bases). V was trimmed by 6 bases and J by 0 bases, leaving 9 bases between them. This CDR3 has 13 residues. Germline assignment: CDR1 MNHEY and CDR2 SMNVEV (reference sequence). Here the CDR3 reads CASRDSYSYEQYF. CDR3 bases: TGTGCCAGCAGGGACAGCTACTCCTACGAGCAGTACTTC.

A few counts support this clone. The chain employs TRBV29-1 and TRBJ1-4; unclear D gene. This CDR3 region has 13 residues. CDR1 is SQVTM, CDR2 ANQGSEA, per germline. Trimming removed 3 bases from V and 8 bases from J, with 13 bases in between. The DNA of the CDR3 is TGCAGCGTTGACTTCCTGTTGGGGGAAAAACTGTTTTTT. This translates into CSVDFLLGEKLFF.

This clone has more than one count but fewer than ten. In nucleotides, the CDR3 is TGTGCCAGCAGCCCCCAGAAGCGGGGGGCCAATTGGAATGAGCAGTTCTTC. It translates to CASSPQKRGANWNEQFF. The rearrangement uses TRBV9 and TRBJ2-1, with 9 nucleotides matching TRBD2. J lost 7 bases, V lost 4 bases, and 15 bases had no gene match. The CDR3 sequence is 17 residues long. The germline CDR1 and CDR2 sequences are SGDLS and YYNGEE.

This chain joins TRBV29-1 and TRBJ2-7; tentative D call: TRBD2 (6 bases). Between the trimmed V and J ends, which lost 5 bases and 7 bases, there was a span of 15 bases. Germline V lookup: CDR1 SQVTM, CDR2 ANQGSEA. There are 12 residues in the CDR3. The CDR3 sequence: CSVLTDYNEQYF. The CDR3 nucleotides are TGCAGCGTTTTAACGGACTATAATGAGCAGTACTTC.

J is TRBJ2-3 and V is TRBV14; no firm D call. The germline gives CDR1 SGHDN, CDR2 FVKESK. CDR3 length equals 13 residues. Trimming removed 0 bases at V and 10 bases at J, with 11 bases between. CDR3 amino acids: CASSQDVEQPQYF. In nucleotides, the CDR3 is TGTGCCAGCAGCCAAGATGTGGAACAACCGCAGTATTTT.

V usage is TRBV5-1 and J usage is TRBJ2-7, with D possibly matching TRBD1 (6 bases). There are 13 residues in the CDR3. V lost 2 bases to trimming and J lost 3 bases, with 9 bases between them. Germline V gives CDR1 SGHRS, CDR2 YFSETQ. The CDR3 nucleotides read TGCGCCAGCAGCTTTACAGGGAGCTACGAGCAGTACTTC. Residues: CASSFTGSYEQYF.

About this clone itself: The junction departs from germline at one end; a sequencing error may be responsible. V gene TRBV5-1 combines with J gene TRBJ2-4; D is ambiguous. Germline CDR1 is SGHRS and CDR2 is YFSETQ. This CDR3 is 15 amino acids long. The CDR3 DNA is TGCGCCAGCAGCTTGGGGGTTGTCTCCAAAAACATTCAGTGCTTC. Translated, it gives CASSLGVVSKNIQCF.

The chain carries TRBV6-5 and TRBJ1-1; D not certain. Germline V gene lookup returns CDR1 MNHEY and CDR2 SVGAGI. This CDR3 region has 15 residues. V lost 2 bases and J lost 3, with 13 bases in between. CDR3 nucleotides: TGTGCCAGCAGTTACGCTGAAGGGTCTTACACTGAAGCTTTCTTT. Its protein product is CASSYAEGSYTEAFF.

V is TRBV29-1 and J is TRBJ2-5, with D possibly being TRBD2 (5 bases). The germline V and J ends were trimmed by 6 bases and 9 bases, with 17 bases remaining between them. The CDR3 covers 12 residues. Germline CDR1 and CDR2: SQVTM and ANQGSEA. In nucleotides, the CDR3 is TGCAGCGTAGGACTCATACCTGAATCCCAGTACTTC. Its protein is CSVGLIPESQYF.

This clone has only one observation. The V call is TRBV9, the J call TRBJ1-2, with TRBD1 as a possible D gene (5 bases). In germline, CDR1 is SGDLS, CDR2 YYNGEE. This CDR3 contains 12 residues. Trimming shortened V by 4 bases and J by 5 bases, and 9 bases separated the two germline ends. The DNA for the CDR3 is TGTGCCAGCAGCCGAGACAGTTATGGCTACACCTTC. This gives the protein CASSRDSYGYTF.

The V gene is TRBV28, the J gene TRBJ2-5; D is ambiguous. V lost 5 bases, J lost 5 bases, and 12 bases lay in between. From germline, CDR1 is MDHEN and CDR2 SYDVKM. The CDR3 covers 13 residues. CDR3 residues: CASSQVRRETQYF. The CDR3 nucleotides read TGTGCCAGCAGTCAGGTGCGCCGGGAGACCCAGTACTTC. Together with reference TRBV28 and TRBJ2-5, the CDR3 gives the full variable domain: DVKVTQSSRYLVKRTGEKVFLECVQDMDHENMFWYRQDPGLGLRLIYFSYDVKMKEKGDIPEGYSVSREKKERFSLILESASTNQTSMYLCASSQVRRETQYFGPGTRLLVL.

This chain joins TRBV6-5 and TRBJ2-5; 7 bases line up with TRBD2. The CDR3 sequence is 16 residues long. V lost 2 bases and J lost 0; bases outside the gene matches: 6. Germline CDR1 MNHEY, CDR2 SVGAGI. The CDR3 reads CASSYPPGLNQETQYF. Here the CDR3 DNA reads TGTGCCAGCAGTTACCCCCCGGGACTAAACCAAGAGACCCAGTACTTC.

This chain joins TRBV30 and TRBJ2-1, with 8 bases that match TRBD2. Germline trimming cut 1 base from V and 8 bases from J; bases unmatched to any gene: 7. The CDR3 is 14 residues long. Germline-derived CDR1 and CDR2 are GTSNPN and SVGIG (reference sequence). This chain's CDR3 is CAWSDWTSKDEQFF. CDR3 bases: TGTGCCTGGAGTGATTGGACTAGCAAGGATGAGCAGTTCTTC.

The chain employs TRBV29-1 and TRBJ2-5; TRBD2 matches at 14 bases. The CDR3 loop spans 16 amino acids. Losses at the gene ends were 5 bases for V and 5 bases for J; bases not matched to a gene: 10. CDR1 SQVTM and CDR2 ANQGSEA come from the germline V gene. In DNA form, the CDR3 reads TGCAGCGTTCGGGGACTAGCGGGAGCGGTTGGGGAGACCCAGTACTTC. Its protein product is CSVRGLAGAVGETQYF.

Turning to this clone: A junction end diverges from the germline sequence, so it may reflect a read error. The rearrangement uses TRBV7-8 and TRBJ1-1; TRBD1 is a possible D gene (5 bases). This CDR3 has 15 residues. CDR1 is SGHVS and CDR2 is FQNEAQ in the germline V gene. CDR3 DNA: TGTGCCAGCACCTTAAGGAGGGACGTTCGGACTGAAGCTTTCTTT. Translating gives CASTLRRDVRTEAFF.

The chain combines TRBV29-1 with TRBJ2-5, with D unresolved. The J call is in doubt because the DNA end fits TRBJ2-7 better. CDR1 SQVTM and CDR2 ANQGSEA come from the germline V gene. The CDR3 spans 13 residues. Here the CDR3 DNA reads TGCAGCGCTCGGACCAGCGTTTCCTACGAGCAGTACTTC. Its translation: CSARTSVSYEQYF.

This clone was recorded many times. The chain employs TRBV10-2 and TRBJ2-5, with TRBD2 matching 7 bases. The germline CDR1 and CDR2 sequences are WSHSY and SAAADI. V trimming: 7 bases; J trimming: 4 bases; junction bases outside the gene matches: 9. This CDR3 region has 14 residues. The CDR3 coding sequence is TGCGCCAGCACCACTCAGGGAGGGGTAGAGACCCAGTACTTC. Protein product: CASTTQGGVETQYF.

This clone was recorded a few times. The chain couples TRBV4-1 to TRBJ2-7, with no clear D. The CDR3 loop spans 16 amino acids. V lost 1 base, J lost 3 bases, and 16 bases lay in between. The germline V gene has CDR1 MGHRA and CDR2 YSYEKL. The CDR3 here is CASSQGVLLDSYEQYF. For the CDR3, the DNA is TGCGCCAGCAGCCAAGGGGTCCTGCTAGATAGCTACGAGCAGTACTTC.

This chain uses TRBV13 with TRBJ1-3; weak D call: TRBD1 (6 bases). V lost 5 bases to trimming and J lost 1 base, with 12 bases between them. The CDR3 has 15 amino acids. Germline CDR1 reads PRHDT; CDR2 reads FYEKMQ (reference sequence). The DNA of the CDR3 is TGTGCCAGCAGCCCGCGGACAGTTTCTGGAAACACCATATATTTT. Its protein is CASSPRTVSGNTIYF.

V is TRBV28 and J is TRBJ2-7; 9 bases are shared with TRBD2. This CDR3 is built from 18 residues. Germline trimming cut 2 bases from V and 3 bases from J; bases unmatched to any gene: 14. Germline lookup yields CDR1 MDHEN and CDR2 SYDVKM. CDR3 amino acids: CASSLSLAGSLGLYEQYF. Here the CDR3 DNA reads TGTGCCAGCAGTTTAAGTCTAGCGGGATCTCTGGGGCTCTACGAGCAGTACTTC.

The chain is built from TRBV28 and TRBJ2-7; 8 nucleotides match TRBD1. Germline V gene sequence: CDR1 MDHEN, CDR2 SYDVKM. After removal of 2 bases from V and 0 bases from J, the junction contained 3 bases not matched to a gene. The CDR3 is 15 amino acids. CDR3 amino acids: CASSLPGTGSYEQYF. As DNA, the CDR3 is TGTGCCAGCAGTTTACCCGGGACAGGCTCCTACGAGCAGTACTTC.

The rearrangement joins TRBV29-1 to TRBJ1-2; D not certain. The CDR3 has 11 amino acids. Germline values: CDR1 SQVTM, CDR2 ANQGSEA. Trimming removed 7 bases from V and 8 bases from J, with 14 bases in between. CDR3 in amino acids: CSAGTLLGYTF. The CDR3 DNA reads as TGCAGCGCCGGTACGCTATTGGGCTACACCTTC.

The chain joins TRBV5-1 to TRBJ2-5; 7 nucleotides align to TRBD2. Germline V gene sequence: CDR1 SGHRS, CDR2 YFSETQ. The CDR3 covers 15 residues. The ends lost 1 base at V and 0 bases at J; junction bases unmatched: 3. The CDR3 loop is CASSLLRGYQETQYF. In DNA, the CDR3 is TGCGCCAGCAGCTTGTTGCGGGGGTACCAAGAGACCCAGTACTTC.

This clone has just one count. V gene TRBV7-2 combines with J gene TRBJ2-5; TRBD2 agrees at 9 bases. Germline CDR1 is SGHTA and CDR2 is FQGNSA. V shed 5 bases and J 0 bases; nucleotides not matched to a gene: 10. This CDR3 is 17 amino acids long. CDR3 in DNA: TGTGCCAGCAGCGCAGAAAAACTAGCGGGTCACCAAGAGACCCAGTACTTC. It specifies CASSAEKLAGHQETQYF.

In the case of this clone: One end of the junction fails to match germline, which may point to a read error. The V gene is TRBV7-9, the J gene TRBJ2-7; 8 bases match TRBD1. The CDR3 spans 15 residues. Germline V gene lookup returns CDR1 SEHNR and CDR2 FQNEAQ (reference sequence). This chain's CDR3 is CASSPTGATSSEQYF. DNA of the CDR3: TGTGCCAGCAGCCCGACAGGGGCCACCTCCTCCGAGCAGTACTTC.

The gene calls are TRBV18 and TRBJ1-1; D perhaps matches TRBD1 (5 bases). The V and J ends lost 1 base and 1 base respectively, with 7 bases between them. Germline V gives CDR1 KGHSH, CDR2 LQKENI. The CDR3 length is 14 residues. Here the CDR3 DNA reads TGTGCCAGCTCACCACAAGGGACGAACACTGAAGCTTTCTTT. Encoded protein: CASSPQGTNTEAFF.

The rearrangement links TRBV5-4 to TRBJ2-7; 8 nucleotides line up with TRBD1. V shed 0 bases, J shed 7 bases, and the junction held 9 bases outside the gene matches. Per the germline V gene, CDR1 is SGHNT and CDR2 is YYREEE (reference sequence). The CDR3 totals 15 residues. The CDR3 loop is CASSLGGQVGREQYF. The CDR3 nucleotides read TGTGCCAGCAGCTTGGGGGGACAGGTGGGAAGAGAGCAGTACTTC.